Listed here are 12 T cell receptor beta chains from one sample, sequenced in a study of regulatory T cells in long-lasting Graves disease (dated by TCRdb to the early 2020s). The label giving this sample's time point can be read as: newly diagnosed GD, antithyroid drugs for less than 3 months. For both TCR sequencing and RNA sequencing, RNA was extracted from PBMCs using TRIzol. Receptor libraries were prepared by multiplex PCR. The instrument given in TCRdb is Illumina HiSeq 4000. To build TCR beta libraries, CDR3 regions were amplified by Arm-PCR using iRepertoire HTBI primers. Clones were called with MiXCR by TCRdb after fastp trimmed the public reads at Q25, and only in-frame beta chains were retained. Entries that share a CDR3 protein sequence are merged under the most common genes and DNA. This sample comprises around 470,000 distinct CDR3 sequences, approximately 15% of them detected only once. The ten largest clones capture more than 15% of the sample.

These data were also filed under a second study, of T cells in Graves' hyperthyroidism and ophthalmopathy.

The input for sequencing was peripheral blood mononuclear cells (PBMCs), taken at new diagnosis, from a patient treated with antithyroid drugs. Every receptor here comes from a woman in her fifties or sixties with Graves disease. Donor details come from another sample of the same person, matched by shared clones.

This chain joins TRBV7-3 and TRBJ2-1, with TRBD2 identical over 9 bases. CDR1 SGHTA and CDR2 FQGTGA come from the germline V gene. V was clipped by 9 bases and J by 7 bases; unmatched bases: 16. The length of the CDR3 is 16 residues. In DNA form, the CDR3 reads TGTGCCAGGAGCGTAGAGCCGGGACTAGCTGTGAATGAGCAGTTCTTC. It yields the protein CARSVEPGLAVNEQFF.

This chain uses TRBV20-1 with TRBJ2-7; 7 nucleotides match TRBD2. Germline V gives CDR1 DFQATT, CDR2 SNEGSKA (reference sequence). Trimming removed 2 bases from V and 3 bases from J; junction bases left unmatched: 16. The CDR3 totals 17 residues. The chain's CDR3 is CSARRTREAGHSYEQYF. The CDR3 DNA follows: TGCAGTGCTAGAAGGACTAGAGAGGCGGGGCACAGCTACGAGCAGTACTTC.

The V gene is TRBV20-1, the J gene TRBJ1-6; the D is unclear. Germline V CDR1 and CDR2: DFQATT, SNEGSKA (reference sequence). The CDR3 has 14 amino acids. The V end was cut by 1 base, the J end by 6 bases, with 10 bases between. CDR3 region: CSARVAGSNSPLHF. In DNA form, the CDR3 reads TGCAGTGCTAGAGTGGCGGGGAGTAATTCACCCCTCCACTTT.

The chain recombines TRBV20-1 with TRBJ2-5; D uncertain. Germline CDR1 and CDR2: DFQATT and SNEGSKA (reference sequence). The V gene lost 3 bases and the J gene lost 1 base, with 12 bases spanning the gap. The CDR3 sequence is 14 residues long. The CDR3 sequence is CSARRAGGQETQYF. The CDR3 coding sequence is TGCAGTGCTAGGAGAGCCGGTGGCCAAGAGACCCAGTACTTC.

In this sample, this clonotype turned up many times. The chain carries TRBV24-1 and TRBJ2-1; 10 nucleotides match TRBD2. CDR3 length equals 13 residues. The trim removed 7 bases at V and 10 bases at J, leaving 6 bases unmatched. The V gene's germline CDR1 is KGHDR and CDR2 SFDVKD. CDR3: CATRGTSALEQFF. CDR3 bases: TGTGCCACCAGAGGGACTAGCGCCCTCGAGCAGTTCTTC.

This clonotype has a count of ten or more. The rearrangement uses TRBV27 and TRBJ2-5; TRBD2 agrees at 7 bases. CDR1 and CDR2 (germline): MNHEY, SMNVEV (reference sequence). The CDR3 covers 14 residues. V was pared by 5 bases and J by 4 bases, with 7 bases of the junction left unmatched. The DNA for the CDR3 is TGTGCCAGCAGTCCCCGGACTAGGTTAGAGACCCAGTACTTC. The encoded protein is CASSPRTRLETQYF.

There are many counts of this clonotype. The genes are TRBV12-3 or TRBV12-4 and TRBJ1-1, with D tentatively TRBD1 (6 bases). With 5 bases removed from V and 7 bases from J, the gap between germline ends came to 14 bases. This CDR3 has 13 residues. CDR3 sequence reads: CASSPAQGVEAFF. CDR3 DNA: TGTGCCAGCAGTCCGGCACAGGGAGTTGAAGCTTTCTTT.

This clonotype showed up many times. The chain employs TRBV10-3 and TRBJ2-7; 9 bases match TRBD2. V lost 6 bases, J lost 0 bases, and 18 bases stayed unmatched. The CDR3 has 19 residues. Germline values: CDR1 ENHRY, CDR2 SYGVKD. The CDR3 DNA follows: TGTGCCATCAGACCAGGACTAGCGCTCGAGTCGGGGGGCTCCTACGAGCAGTACTTC. Translation gives CAIRPGLALESGGSYEQYF.

This clonotype was recorded at least ten times. V and J are TRBV10-3 and TRBJ2-6; the D gene could be TRBD1 or TRBD2 (7 bases each). Per the germline V gene, CDR1 is ENHRY and CDR2 is SYGVKD. The CDR3 contains 15 residues. The ends were cut back, 5 bases at V and 2 bases at J, with 10 bases in the middle. CDR3 protein: CAISPGGAGANVLTF. In nucleotides, the CDR3 is TGTGCCATCAGTCCAGGGGGGGCTGGGGCCAACGTCCTGACTTTC.

This clonotype appeared many times. This sequence joins TRBV7-2 and TRBJ2-1; either TRBD1 or TRBD2 may fit D (6 bases each). This CDR3 spans 15 amino acids. Looked up from germline, CDR1 is SGHTA and CDR2 is FQGNSA. V lost 3 bases and J 2 bases, leaving 11 bases between the germline ends. CDR3 nucleotides: TGTGCCAGCAGCTTTTTCGGGGGCGCCTACAATGAGCAGTTCTTC. Amino acid sequence: CASSFFGGAYNEQFF.

This clonotype showed up many times. The V and J genes are TRBV2 and TRBJ2-1; D gene ambiguous. Germline CDR1 is SNHLY and CDR2 is FYNNEI. CDR3 length: 11 residues. Trimming pared 6 bases from V and 10 bases from J, leaving 10 bases between. DNA of the CDR3: TGTGCCAGCAGCCCATTGAGGGAGCAGTTCTTC. Translated: CASSPLREQFF.

This clonotype was seen many times. An end of the junction differs from the germline gene, which may be a read error. The chain carries TRBV7-7 and TRBJ2-5; D is possibly TRBD1 (7 bases). The V gene's germline CDR1 is SSHAT and CDR2 FNYEAQ (reference sequence). The CDR3 is made up of 17 amino acids. CDR3 region: CASSLGRDSSKQETQYF. CDR3 coding DNA: TGTGCTAGCAGCTTAGGGCGGGACAGCTCCAAACAAGAGACCCAGTACTTC.